The 19 T cell receptor beta chains given below trace back to one sample, sequenced in a study of T-cell reconstitution after alpha-beta-depleted transplantation in children. Preparation of the TCRbeta library was carried out with unique molecular identifiers. TCRdb reanalysed the PCR reads using MiXCR and keeps one entry per CDR3 protein. The table has fewer than 750,000 distinct CDR3 sequences, 27% seen once. This sample comprised PBMCs, obtained before TCRalphabeta/CD19-depleted stem cell transplant. These receptors were obtained from a boy in the first two years of life with Wiskott-Aldrich syndrome, due to receive a stem cell transplant.

The chain employs TRBV25-1 and TRBJ2-2, with D perhaps TRBD1 (5 bases). Germline CDR1 MGHDK, CDR2 SYGVNS. V dropped 3 bases and J dropped 4 bases, with 12 bases sitting between them. This CDR3 is built from 15 residues. The CDR3 sequence: CASSDAAGPTGELFF. CDR3 DNA: TGTGCCAGCAGTGATGCGGCAGGGCCCACCGGGGAGCTGTTTTTT.

The rearrangement uses TRBV11-2 and TRBJ2-1; D perhaps matches TRBD2 (7 bases). This CDR3 has 15 residues. V was pared by 2 bases and J by 9 bases, with 17 bases between. Germline lookup yields CDR1 SGHAT and CDR2 FQNNGV. CDR3 nucleotides: TGTGCCAGCAGCTTAAGTATAGGGGGGGTAGTTGAGCAGTTCTTC. Amino acid sequence: CASSLSIGGVVEQFF.

This clonotype occurred a few times. J is TRBJ2-1 and V is TRBV5-6; TRBD2 matches 8 bases. With V trimmed by 4 bases and J by 5 bases, 5 bases remained unmatched. This CDR3 contains 14 residues. Germline CDR1 SGHDT, CDR2 YYEEEE. CDR3 coding DNA: TGTGCCAGCAGCCGCGGGAGGATCGACAATGAGCAGTTCTTC. Encoded protein: CASSRGRIDNEQFF. Full variable domain (missing parts from reference TRBV5-6 and TRBJ2-1): DAGVTQSPTHLIKTRGQQVTLRCSPKSGHDTVSWYQQALGQGPQFIFQYYEEEERQRGNFPDRFSGHQFPNYSSELNVNALLLGDSALYLCASSRGRIDNEQFFGPGTRLTVL.

A note on this clonotype: The conserved phenylalanine or tryptophan is not found at the CDR3 terminus, so this likely reflects a read error. The rearrangement links TRBV5-4 to TRBJ2-5; D is perhaps TRBD2 (6 bases). CDR3 length: 15 amino acids. Per germline, CDR1 SGHNT and CDR2 YYREEE (reference sequence). Trimming removed 0 bases at V and 2 bases at J, with 11 bases between. CDR3 DNA: TGTGCCAGCAGCTTGGCCGGGGGAGCTCAAGAGACCCAGTACTTG. Translated, it gives CASSLAGGAQETQYL.

CDR3 sequence: CSAPDRTKGETQYF. CDR3 nucleotides: TGCAGTGCTCCTGACAGGACAAAAGGGGAGACCCAGTACTTC. The chain combines TRBV20-1 with TRBJ2-5; a possible D gene is TRBD1 (6 bases). Looked up from germline, CDR1 is DFQATT and CDR2 is SNEGSKA (reference sequence). Trimming removed 5 bases from V and 5 bases from J, with 18 bases in between. The CDR3 runs to 14 residues.

In its sample, this clonotype was seen a few times. Its ends do not fully match the called genes, so a read error is possible. The rearrangement links TRBV12-3 or TRBV12-4 to TRBJ2-1, with TRBD1 matching 9 bases. The CDR3 loop spans 11 amino acids. The CDR3 coding sequence is TGTGCCAGCAGTTACAGGGGGCCAAGGATCTTC. Translation: CASSYRGPRIF.

This clonotype came up a few times. This chain connects TRBV5-1 to TRBJ2-1; D is undetermined. Germline V gene lookup returns CDR1 SGHRS and CDR2 YFSETQ. The V end lost 0 bases, the J end lost 2 bases, and 9 bases lay between the germline ends. The CDR3 runs to 15 residues. Here the CDR3 DNA reads TGCGCCAGCAGCTTGGACAGTCCCCCCTACAATGAGCAGTTCTTC. Protein product: CASSLDSPPYNEQFF.

In its sample, this clonotype was seen a few times. The V gene is TRBV5-1, the J gene TRBJ1-1; D gene ambiguous. The CDR3 length is 13 residues. Germline V lookup: CDR1 SGHRS, CDR2 YFSETQ. Trimming left V 0 bases short and J 6 bases short, with 9 bases between. CDR3: CASSLGGVPEAFF. The DNA of the CDR3 is TGCGCCAGCAGCTTGGGTGGGGTCCCTGAAGCTTTCTTT.

V is TRBV7-8 and J is TRBJ2-7; D remains ambiguous. Germline CDR1 and CDR2: SGHVS and FQNEAQ. This CDR3 region has 17 residues. Trimming left V 1 base short and J 3 bases short, with 19 bases between. DNA of the CDR3: TGTGCCAGCAGCTTAGTGGTGAGGTCTAAAGCAGGCTACGAGCAGTACTTC. Translation: CASSLVVRSKAGYEQYF.

This clonotype came up a few times. The chain has TRBV10-3 and TRBJ2-1; 9 nucleotides line up with TRBD2. The CDR3 extends over 15 amino acids. The ends lost 6 bases at V and 5 bases at J; junction bases unmatched: 8. CDR1 and CDR2 (germline): ENHRY, SYGVKD. CDR3 DNA: TGTGCCATCAGAGCAACTAGCGGGTCAAACAATGAGCAGTTCTTC. Its protein product is CAIRATSGSNNEQFF.

This chain joins TRBV15 and TRBJ2-1, with TRBD1 as a possible D gene (6 bases). The germline gives CDR1 LNHNV, CDR2 YYDKDF (reference sequence). The CDR3 totals 16 residues. Trimming removed 1 base at V and 0 bases at J, with 10 bases between. The CDR3 region is CATSRGQASSYNEQFF. The CDR3 DNA sequence: TGTGCCACCAGCAGAGGACAGGCGAGCTCCTACAATGAGCAGTTCTTC.

The table lists this clonotype with a few counts. The chain combines TRBV12-3 or TRBV12-4 with TRBJ1-2, with D maybe TRBD1 (6 bases). V was pared by 7 bases and J by 6 bases, with 15 bases between. The CDR3 extends over 13 amino acids. CDR3 nucleotide sequence: TGTGCCAGCACCCTGCGGGGGGCGCATGGCTACACCTTC. This sequence encodes CASTLRGAHGYTF.

J is TRBJ2-6 and V is TRBV5-1, with 11 bases lining up with TRBD2. Germline V gene sequence: CDR1 SGHRS, CDR2 YFSETQ. J was trimmed by 4 bases and V by 4 bases; bases with no gene match: 13. This CDR3 comprises 19 residues. CDR3 protein: CASSPKGLAGVRGANVLTF. CDR3 DNA sequence: TGCGCCAGCAGCCCGAAAGGACTAGCGGGCGTACGCGGGGCCAACGTCCTGACTTTC.

The V gene is TRBV5-5, the J gene TRBJ1-5; maybe TRBD1 (5 bases). Germline assignment: CDR1 SGHKS and CDR2 YYEKEE (reference sequence). The V end lost 0 bases, the J end lost 3 bases, and 7 bases lay between the germline ends. The CDR3 consists of 14 residues. The CDR3 sequence: CASSLAGFNQPQHF. The CDR3 DNA is TGTGCCAGCAGCTTGGCAGGGTTCAATCAGCCCCAGCATTTT.

This chain links TRBV27 with TRBJ2-2; either TRBD1 or TRBD2 may supply D (5 bases each). V was clipped by 2 bases and J by 7 bases, with 14 bases between them. CDR1 and CDR2 (germline): MNHEY, SMNVEV (reference sequence). The CDR3 has 15 amino acids. The CDR3 is CASSLGPGRGGELFF. As DNA, the CDR3 is TGTGCCAGCAGTTTAGGTCCGGGAAGGGGCGGGGAGCTGTTTTTT.

J is TRBJ2-7 and V is TRBV7-8; no clear D. V gave up 4 bases and J gave up 8 bases, with 18 bases separating them. The CDR3 runs to 14 residues. Germline assignment: CDR1 SGHVS and CDR2 FQNEAQ. CDR3 in amino acids: CASSSQTDLTQQYF. The CDR3 nucleotides read TGTGCCAGCAGCTCACAAACTGACCTTACCCAGCAGTACTTC.

This clonotype was counted between two and nine times. The V and J genes are TRBV24-1 and TRBJ2-3; the match to TRBD2 covers 13 bases. CDR1 KGHDR and CDR2 SFDVKD come from the germline V gene. V dropped 4 bases and J dropped 2; count of bases not matched to a gene: 2. The CDR3 covers 16 residues. CDR3 nucleotides: TGTGCCACCAGTGAGGGACTAGCGGGACACACAGATACGCAGTATTTT. It codes for CATSEGLAGHTDTQYF.

This clonotype was found many times. V and J are TRBV12-3 or TRBV12-4 and TRBJ1-1; the D is unclear. Deletions cut 1 base from V and 1 base from J, with 7 bases between. The CDR3 is 14 residues long. CDR3 residues: CASSLVAENTEAFF. CDR3 coding DNA: TGTGCCAGCAGTTTAGTCGCGGAGAACACTGAAGCTTTCTTT.

The V and J genes are TRBV5-1 and TRBJ2-7; 7 bases are shared with TRBD1. The ends lost 3 bases at V and 4 bases at J; junction bases unmatched: 10. From germline, CDR1 is SGHRS and CDR2 YFSETQ. This CDR3 region has 15 residues. Written as DNA, the CDR3 is TGCGCCAGCAGCTGGTCCGGGACAGACATTTACGAGCAGTACTTC. Amino acids: CASSWSGTDIYEQYF.